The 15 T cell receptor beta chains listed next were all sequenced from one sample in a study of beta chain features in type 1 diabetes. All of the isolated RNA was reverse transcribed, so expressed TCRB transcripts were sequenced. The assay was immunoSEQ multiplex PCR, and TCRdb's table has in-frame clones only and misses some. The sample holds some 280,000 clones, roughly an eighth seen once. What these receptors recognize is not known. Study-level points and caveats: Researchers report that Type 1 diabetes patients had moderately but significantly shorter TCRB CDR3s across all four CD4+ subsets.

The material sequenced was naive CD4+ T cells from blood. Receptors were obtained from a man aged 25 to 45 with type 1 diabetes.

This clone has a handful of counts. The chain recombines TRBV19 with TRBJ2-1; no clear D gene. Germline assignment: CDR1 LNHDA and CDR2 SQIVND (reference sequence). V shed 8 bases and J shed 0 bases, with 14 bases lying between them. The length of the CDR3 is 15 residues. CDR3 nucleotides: TGTGCCAGTGAAGACACCCTTAGCTCCTACAATGAGCAGTTCTTC. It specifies CASEDTLSSYNEQFF.

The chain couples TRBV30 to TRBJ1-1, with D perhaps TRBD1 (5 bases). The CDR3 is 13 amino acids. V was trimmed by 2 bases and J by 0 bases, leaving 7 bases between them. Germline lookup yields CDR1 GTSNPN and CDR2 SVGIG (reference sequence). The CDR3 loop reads CAWSWGVNTEAFF. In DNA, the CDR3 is TGTGCCTGGAGTTGGGGGGTGAACACTGAAGCTTTCTTT.

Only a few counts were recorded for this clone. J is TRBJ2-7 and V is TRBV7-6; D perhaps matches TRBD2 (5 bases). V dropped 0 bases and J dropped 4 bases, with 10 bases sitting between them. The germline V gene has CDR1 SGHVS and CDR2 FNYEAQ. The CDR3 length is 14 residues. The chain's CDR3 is CASSLAFTGYEQYF. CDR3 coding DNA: TGTGCCAGCAGCTTAGCGTTTACGGGGTACGAGCAGTACTTC. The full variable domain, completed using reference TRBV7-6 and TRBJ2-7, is GAGVSQSPRYKVTKRGQDVALRCDPISGHVSLYWYRQALGQGPEFLTYFNYEAQQDKSGLPNDRFSAERPEGSISTLTIQRTEQRDSAMYRCASSLAFTGYEQYFGPGTRLTVT.

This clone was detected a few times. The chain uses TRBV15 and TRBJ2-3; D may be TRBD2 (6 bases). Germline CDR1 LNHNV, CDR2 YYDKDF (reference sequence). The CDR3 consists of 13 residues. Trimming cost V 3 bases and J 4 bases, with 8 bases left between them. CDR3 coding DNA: TGTGCCACCAGCAGCGGGGGAGCAGATACGCAGTATTTT. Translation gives CATSSGGADTQYF.

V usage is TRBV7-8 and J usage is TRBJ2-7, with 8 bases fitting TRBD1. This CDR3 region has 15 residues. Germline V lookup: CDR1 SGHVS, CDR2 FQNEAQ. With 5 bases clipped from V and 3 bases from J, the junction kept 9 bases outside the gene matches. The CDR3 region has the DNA TGTGCCAGCAGCAAAGGACAGGGACCTCGCTACGAGCAGTACTTC. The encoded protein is CASSKGQGPRYEQYF.

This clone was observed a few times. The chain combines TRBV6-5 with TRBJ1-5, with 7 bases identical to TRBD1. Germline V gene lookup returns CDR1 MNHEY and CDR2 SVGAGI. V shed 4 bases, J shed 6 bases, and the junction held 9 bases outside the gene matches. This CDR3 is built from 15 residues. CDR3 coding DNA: TGTGCCAGCAGTTTACAGGGGATGGTAGGTCAGCCCCAGCATTTT. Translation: CASSLQGMVGQPQHF.

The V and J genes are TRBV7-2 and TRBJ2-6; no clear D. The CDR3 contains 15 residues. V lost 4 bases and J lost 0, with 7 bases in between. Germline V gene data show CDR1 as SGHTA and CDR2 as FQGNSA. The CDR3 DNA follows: TGTGCCAGCAGCTCAGAACCCTCTGGGGCCAACGTCCTGACTTTC. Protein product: CASSSEPSGANVLTF.

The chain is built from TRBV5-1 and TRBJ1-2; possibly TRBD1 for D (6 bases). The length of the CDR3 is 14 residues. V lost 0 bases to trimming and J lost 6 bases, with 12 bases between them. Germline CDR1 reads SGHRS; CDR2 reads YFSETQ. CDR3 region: CASSLEGVGNGYTF. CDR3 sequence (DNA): TGCGCCAGCAGCTTGGAGGGGGTTGGCAATGGCTACACCTTC.

CDR3 in amino acids: CASRGDSVNQPQHF. The CDR3 nucleotides are TGTGCCAGCAGGGGGGACAGTGTTAATCAGCCCCAGCATTTT. The J gene is TRBJ1-5, the V gene TRBV6-5; TRBD1 matches 7 bases. With V trimmed by 6 bases and J by 4 bases, 6 bases remained unmatched. The CDR3 sequence is 14 residues long. Germline lookup yields CDR1 MNHEY and CDR2 SVGAGI.

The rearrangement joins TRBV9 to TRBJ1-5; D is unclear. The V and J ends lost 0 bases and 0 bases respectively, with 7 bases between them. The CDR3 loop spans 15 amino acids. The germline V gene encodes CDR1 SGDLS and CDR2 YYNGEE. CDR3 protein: CASSVGLDSNQPQHF. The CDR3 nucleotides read TGTGCCAGCAGCGTAGGACTAGATAGCAATCAGCCCCAGCATTTT. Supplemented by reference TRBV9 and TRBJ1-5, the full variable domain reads DSGVTQTPKHLITATGQRVTLRCSPRSGDLSVYWYQQSLDQGLQFLIQYYNGEERAKGNILERFSAQQFPDLHSELNLSSLELGDSALYFCASSVGLDSNQPQHFGDGTRLSIL.

The CDR3 region has the DNA TGCGCCAGCAGCTTAGGACACAGAATGAACACTGAAGCTTTCTTT. Protein product: CASSLGHRMNTEAFF. This chain joins TRBV5-1 and TRBJ1-1, with D perhaps TRBD1 (5 bases). The CDR3 is 15 residues long. The V and J ends lost 2 bases and 0 bases respectively, with 11 bases between them. Germline assignment: CDR1 SGHRS and CDR2 YFSETQ.

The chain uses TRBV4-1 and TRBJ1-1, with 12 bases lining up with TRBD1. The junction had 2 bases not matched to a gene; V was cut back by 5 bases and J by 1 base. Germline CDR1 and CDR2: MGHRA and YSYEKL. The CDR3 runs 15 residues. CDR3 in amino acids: CASSRGQGANTEAFF. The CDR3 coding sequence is TGCGCCAGCAGCAGGGGACAGGGGGCGAACACTGAAGCTTTCTTT.

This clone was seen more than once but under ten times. The DNA of the CDR3 is TGTGCCACCTCAAGACAGGGTCTAGCCAAAAACATTCAGTACTTC. As protein: CATSRQGLAKNIQYF. The chain links TRBV6-5 to TRBJ2-4, with 7 bases aligning to TRBD1. The junction had 9 bases not matched to a gene; V was cut back by 10 bases and J by 0 bases. This CDR3 contains 15 residues. Per germline, CDR1 MNHEY and CDR2 SVGAGI.

CDR3 nucleotides: TGTGCCAGCAGCGCAGGAGAGTGGGGAGTTGGCTATGGCTACACCTTC. As protein: CASSAGEWGVGYGYTF. V usage is TRBV5-4 and J usage is TRBJ1-2, with D unresolved. The germline CDR1 and CDR2 sequences are SGHNT and YYREEE (reference sequence). The CDR3 covers 16 residues. The germline V and J ends were trimmed by 4 bases and 4 bases, with 20 bases remaining between them.

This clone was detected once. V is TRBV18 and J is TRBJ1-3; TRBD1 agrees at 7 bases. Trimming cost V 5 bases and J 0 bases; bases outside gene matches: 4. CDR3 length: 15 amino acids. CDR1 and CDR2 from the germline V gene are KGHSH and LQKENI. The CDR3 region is CASSSGQFSGNTIYF. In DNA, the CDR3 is TGTGCCAGCTCATCGGGACAGTTCTCTGGAAACACCATATATTTT.